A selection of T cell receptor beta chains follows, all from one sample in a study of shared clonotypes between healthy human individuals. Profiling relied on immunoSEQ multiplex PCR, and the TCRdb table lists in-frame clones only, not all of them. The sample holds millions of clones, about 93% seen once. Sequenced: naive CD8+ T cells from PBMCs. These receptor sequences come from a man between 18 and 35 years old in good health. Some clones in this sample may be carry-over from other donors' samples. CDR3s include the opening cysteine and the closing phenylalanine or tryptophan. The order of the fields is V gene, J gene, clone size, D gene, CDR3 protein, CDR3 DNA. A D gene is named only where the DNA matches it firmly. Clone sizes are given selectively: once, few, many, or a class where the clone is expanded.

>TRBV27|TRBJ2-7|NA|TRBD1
CASSLSQGVYEQYF
TGTGCCAGCAGTTTATCACAGGGGGTCTACGAGCAGTACTTC
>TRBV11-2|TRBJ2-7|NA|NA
CASSLDAGLPSYEQYF
TGTGCCAGCAGCTTAGACGCAGGACTGCCATCCTACGAGCAGTACTTC
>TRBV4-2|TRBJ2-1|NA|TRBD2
CASSQTLTSGSDEQFF
TGTGCCAGCAGCCAAACTCTGACTAGCGGGAGTGATGAGCAGTTCTTC
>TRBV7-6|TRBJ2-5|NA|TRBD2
CASSLYSGGQETQYF
TGTGCCAGCAGCTTATATAGCGGGGGGCAAGAGACCCAGTACTTC
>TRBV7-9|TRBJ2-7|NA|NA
CASSLVVPGGEQYF
TGTGCCAGCAGCTTGGTCGTACCCGGGGGCGAGCAGTACTTC
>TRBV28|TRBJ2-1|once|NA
CASSLSGNNEQFF
TGTGCCAGCAGTTTGTCGGGGAACAATGAGCAGTTCTTC
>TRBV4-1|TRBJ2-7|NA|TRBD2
CASSQEAVGSGSYEQYF
TGCGCCAGCAGCCAAGAGGCCGTGGGGAGCGGGAGCTACGAGCAGTACTTC
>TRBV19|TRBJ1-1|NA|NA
CASSIVGTSTEAFF
TGTGCCAGTAGTATAGTAGGGACAAGCACTGAAGCTTTCTTT
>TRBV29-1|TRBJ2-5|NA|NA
CSVPPLSGRQETQYF
TGCAGCGTCCCTCCCCTCAGCGGGCGGCAAGAGACCCAGTACTTC
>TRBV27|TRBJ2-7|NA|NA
CASSAHAGTWTYEQYF
TGTGCCAGCAGTGCACACGCCGGGACTTGGACTTACGAGCAGTACTTC
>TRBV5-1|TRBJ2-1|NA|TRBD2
CASSLGLAGTSYNEQFF
TGCGCCAGCAGCTTGGGACTAGCGGGCACTTCCTACAATGAGCAGTTCTTC
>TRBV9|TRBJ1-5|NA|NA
CASSVGLGFNQPQHF
TGTGCCAGCAGCGTGGGACTCGGTTTTAACCAGCCCCAGCATTTT
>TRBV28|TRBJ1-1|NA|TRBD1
CASSATGTGNTEAFF
TGTGCCAGCAGTGCCACCGGGACAGGGAACACTGAAGCTTTCTTT
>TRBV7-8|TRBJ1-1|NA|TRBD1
CASSSGQGPQNTEAFF
TGTGCCAGCAGCTCTGGACAGGGGCCGCAAAACACTGAAGCTTTCTTT
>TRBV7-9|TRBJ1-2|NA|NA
CASSGRGTTGNYGYTF
TGTGCCAGCAGCGGACGGGGGACGACCGGGAACTATGGCTACACCTTC
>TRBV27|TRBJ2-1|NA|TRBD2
CASSSGTSFYNEQFF
TGTGCCAGCAGCTCAGGGACTAGTTTCTACAATGAGCAGTTCTTC
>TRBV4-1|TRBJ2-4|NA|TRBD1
CASSQGTGGQYF
TGCGCCAGCAGCCAGGGGACAGGGGGTCAGTACTTC
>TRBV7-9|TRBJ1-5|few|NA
CASTSKEGSPQHF
TGTGCCAGCACCTCCAAAGAGGGGAGCCCCCAGCATTTT
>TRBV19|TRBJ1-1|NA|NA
CASSTAVRAFNTEAFF
TGTGCCAGTAGTACGGCAGTACGGGCCTTTAACACTGAAGCTTTCTTT
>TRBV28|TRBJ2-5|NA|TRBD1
CASSLYGDSQETQYF
TGTGCCAGCAGTTTATATGGGGACAGCCAAGAGACCCAGTACTTC
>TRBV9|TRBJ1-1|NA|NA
CASSPRQVNTEAFF
TGTGCCAGCAGCCCCCGACAGGTTAACACTGAAGCTTTCTTT
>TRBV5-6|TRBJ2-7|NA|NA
CASSVTYEQYF
TGTGCCAGCAGCGTTACCTACGAGCAGTACTTC
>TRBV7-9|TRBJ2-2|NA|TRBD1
CASFLTGTGLNTGELFF
TGTGCCAGCTTCCTCACCGGGACAGGGCTAAACACCGGGGAGCTGTTTTTT
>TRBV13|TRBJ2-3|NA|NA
CASSPGADTQYF
TGTGCCAGCAGCCCGGGGGCAGATACGCAGTATTTT
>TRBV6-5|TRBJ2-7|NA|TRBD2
CASRTGLAALYEQYF
TGTGCCAGCAGGACCGGACTAGCGGCGCTGTACGAGCAGTACTTC
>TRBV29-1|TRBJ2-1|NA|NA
CSVVYAGEQFF
TGCAGCGTTGTCTACGCGGGTGAGCAGTTCTTC
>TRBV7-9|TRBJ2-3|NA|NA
CASSPKGPTAIDTQYF
TGTGCCAGCAGCCCGAAAGGCCCAACGGCGATAGATACGCAGTATTTT
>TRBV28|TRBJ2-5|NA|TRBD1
CASSRPGQGGQETQYF
TGTGCCAGCAGCCGACCGGGACAGGGAGGTCAAGAGACCCAGTACTTC
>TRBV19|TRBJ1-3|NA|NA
CASSYPRRERAGNTIYF
TGTGCCAGTAGCTACCCCCGCAGGGAACGGGCTGGAAACACCATATATTTT
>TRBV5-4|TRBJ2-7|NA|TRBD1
CASSHTAGTGFYEQYF
TGTGCCAGCAGCCATACAGCAGGGACAGGGTTCTACGAGCAGTACTTC
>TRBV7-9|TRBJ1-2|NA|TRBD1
CASSGAGQYYYGYTF
TGTGCCAGCAGCGGGGCGGGACAGTATTACTATGGCTACACCTTC
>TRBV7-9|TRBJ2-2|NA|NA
CASSPRGAGNTGELFF
TGTGCCAGCAGCCCCCGGGGGGCGGGTAACACCGGGGAGCTGTTTTTT
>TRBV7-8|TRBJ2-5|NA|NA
CASSLVLARQETQYF
TGTGCCAGCAGCTTGGTCCTAGCGAGGCAAGAGACCCAGTACTTC
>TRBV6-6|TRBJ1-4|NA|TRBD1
CASSYSSGQGDEKLFF
TGTGCCAGCAGTTACTCGAGCGGACAGGGTGATGAAAAACTGTTTTTT
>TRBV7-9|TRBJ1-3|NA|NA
CASSSQGSGNTIYF
TGTGCCAGCAGCTCTCAGGGGTCTGGAAACACCATATATTTT
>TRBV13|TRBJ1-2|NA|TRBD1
CASSSDSGQGNGYTF
TGTGCCAGCAGCTCCGATAGCGGACAGGGGAATGGCTACACCTTC
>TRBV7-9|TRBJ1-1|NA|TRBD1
CASSLVPGQGAGTEAFF
TGTGCCAGCAGCCTAGTCCCGGGACAGGGGGCGGGCACTGAAGCTTTCTTT
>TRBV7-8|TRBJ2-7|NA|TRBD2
CASSSRIAGGSYEQYF
TGTGCCAGCAGCTCGAGGATAGCGGGAGGGAGCTACGAGCAGTACTTC
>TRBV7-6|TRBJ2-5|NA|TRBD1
CASSLRATGGYQETQYF
TGTGCCAGCAGCTTAAGGGCGACAGGGGGCTACCAAGAGACCCAGTACTTC
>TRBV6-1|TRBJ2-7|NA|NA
CASLLDGNF
TGTGCCAGCCTCTTGGACGGAAACTTC
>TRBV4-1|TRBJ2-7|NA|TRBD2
CASSQLREYSYEQYF
TGCGCCAGCAGCCAATTGCGGGAGTATAGCTACGAGCAGTACTTC
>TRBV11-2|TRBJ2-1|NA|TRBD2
CASSPSDRGRGEQFF
TGTGCCAGCAGCCCATCGGACCGCGGGCGGGGGGAGCAGTTCTTC
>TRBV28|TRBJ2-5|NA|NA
CASSRGQETQYF
TGTGCCAGCAGTCGGGGCCAAGAGACCCAGTACTTC
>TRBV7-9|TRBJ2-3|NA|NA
CASTTPQPGLDTDTQYF
TGTGCCAGCACCACACCGCAACCGGGACTGGACACAGATACGCAGTATTTT
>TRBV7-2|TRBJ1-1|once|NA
CASSSNSFARGAFF
TGTGCCAGCAGCTCAAATTCGTTTGCCCGGGGAGCTTTCTTT